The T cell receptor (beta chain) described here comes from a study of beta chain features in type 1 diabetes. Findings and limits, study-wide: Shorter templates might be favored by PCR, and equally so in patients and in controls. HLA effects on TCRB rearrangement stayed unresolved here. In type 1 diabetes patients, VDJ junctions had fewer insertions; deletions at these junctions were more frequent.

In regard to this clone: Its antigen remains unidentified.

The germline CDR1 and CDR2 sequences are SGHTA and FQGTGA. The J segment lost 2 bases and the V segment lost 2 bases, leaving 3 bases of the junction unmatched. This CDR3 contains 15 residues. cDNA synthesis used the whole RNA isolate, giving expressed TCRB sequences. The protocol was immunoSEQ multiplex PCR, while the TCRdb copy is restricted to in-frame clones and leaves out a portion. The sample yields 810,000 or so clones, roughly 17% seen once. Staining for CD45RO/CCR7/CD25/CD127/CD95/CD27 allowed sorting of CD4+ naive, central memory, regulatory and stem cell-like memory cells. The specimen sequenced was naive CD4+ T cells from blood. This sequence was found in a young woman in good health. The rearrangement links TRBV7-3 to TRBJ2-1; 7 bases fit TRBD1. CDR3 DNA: TGTGCCAGCAGCTTATCGCAGGGGGCCTACAATGAGCAGTTCTTC. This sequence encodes CASSLSQGAYNEQFF.